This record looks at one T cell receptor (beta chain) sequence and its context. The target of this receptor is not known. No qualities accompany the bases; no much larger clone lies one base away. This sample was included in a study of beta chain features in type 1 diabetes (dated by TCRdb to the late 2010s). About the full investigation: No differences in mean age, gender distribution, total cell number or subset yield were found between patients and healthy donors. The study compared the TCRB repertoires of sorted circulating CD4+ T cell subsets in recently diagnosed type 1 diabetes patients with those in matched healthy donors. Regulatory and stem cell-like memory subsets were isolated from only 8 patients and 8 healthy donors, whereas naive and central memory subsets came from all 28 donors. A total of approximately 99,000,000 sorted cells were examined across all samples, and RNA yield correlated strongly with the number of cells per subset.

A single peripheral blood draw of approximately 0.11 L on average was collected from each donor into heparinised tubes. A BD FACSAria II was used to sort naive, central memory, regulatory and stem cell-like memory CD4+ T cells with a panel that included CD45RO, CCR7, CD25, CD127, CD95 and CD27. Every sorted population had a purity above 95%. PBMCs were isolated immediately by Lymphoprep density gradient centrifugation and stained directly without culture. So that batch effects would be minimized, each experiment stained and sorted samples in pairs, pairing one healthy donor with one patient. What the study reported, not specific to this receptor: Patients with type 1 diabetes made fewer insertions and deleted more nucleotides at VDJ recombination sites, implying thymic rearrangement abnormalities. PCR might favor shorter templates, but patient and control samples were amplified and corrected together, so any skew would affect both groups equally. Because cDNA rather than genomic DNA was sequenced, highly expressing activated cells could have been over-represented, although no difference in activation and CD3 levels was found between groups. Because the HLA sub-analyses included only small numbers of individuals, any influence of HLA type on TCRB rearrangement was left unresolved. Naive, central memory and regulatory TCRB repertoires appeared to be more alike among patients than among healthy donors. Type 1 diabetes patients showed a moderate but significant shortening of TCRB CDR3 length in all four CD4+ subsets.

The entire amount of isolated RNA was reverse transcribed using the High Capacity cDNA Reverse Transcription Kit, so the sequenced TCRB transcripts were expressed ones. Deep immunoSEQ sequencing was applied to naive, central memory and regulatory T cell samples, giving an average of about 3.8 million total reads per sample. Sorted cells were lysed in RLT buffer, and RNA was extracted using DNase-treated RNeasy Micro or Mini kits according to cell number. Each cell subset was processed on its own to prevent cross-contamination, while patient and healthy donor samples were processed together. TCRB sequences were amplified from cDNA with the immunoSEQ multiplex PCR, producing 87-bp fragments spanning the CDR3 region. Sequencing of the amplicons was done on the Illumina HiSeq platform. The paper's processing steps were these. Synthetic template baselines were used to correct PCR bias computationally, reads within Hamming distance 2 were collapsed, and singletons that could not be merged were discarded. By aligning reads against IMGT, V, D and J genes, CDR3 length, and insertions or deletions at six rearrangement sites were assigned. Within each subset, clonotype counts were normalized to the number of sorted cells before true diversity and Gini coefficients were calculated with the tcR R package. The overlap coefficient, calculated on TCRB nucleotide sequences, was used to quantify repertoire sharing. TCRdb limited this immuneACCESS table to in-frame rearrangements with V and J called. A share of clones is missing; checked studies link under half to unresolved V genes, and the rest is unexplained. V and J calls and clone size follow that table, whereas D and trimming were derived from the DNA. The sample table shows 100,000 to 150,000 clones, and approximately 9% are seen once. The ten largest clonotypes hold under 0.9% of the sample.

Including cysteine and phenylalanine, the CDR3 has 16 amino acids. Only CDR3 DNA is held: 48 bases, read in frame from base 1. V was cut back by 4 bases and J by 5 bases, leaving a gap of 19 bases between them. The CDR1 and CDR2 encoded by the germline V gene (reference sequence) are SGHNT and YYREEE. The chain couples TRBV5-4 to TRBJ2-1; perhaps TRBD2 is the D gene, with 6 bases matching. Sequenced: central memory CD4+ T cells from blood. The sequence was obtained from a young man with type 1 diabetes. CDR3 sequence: CASSQSGASANNEQFF. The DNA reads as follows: TGTGCCAGCAGCCAGAGTGGGGCTAGCGCAAACAATGAGCAGTTCTTC. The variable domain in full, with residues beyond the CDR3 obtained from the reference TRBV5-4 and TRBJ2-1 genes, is ETGVTQSPTHLIKTRGQQVTLRCSSQSGHNTVSWYQQALGQGPQFIFQYYREEENGRGNFPPRFSGLQFPNYSSELNVNALELDDSALYLCASSQSGASANNEQFFGPGTRLTVL.